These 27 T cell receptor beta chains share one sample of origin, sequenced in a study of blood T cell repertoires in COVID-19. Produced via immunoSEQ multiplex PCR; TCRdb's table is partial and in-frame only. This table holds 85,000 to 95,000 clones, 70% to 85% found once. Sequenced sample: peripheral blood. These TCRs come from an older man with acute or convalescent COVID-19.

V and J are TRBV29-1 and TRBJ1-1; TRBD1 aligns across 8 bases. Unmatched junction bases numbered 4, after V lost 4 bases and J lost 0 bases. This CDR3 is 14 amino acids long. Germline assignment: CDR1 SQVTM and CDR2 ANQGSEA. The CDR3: CSVVQGAMNTEAFF. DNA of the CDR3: TGCAGCGTTGTGCAGGGGGCCATGAACACTGAAGCTTTCTTT. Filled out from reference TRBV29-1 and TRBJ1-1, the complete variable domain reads SAVISQKPSRDICQRGTSLTIQCQVDSQVTMMFWYRQQPGQSLTLIATANQGSEATYESGFVIDKFPISRPNLTFSTLTVSNMSPEDSSIYLCSVVQGAMNTEAFFGQGTRLTVV.

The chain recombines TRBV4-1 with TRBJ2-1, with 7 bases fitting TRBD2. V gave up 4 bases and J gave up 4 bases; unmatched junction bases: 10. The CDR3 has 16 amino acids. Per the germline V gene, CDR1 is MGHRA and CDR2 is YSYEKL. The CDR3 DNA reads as TGCGCCAGCAGCCCCCAGGGTTCGGGGGGTTACAATGAGCAGTTCTTC. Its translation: CASSPQGSGGYNEQFF.

The CDR3 nucleotides read TGCGCCAGCAGCTTTGACAGGGGGAGCCCCGTGGACACCGGGGAGCTGTTTTTT. Amino acids: CASSFDRGSPVDTGELFF. This chain connects TRBV5-1 to TRBJ2-2, with 9 bases matching TRBD1. The V gene's germline CDR1 is SGHRS and CDR2 YFSETQ. The CDR3 has 18 amino acids. Trimming removed 2 bases from V and 3 bases from J; junction bases left unmatched: 11.

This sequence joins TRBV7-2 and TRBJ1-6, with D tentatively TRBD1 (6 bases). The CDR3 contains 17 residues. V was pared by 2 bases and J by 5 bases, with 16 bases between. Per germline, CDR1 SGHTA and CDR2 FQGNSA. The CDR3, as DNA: TGTGCCAGCAGCTTAATAGGGGGAGGGTTAGATAATTCACCCCTCCACTTT. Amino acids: CASSLIGGGLDNSPLHF.

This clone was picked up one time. In DNA, the CDR3 is TGCGCCAGCAGTCAGCGAGGACAGGGGGTAACAGATACGCAGTATTTT. Its protein product is CASSQRGQGVTDTQYF. The chain uses TRBV23-1 and TRBJ2-3; 10 positions agree with TRBD1. TRBV23-1 is classed as an ORF, of uncertain function. V was clipped by 3 bases and J by 3 bases; unmatched bases: 6. CDR3 length: 16 residues.

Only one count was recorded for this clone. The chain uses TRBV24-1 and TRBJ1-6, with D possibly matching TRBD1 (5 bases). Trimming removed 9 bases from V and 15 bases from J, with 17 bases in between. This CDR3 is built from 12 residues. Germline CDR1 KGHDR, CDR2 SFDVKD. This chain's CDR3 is CATQPGGDDLHF. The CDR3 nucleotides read TGTGCCACCCAGCCGGGGGGGGATGACCTCCACTTT.

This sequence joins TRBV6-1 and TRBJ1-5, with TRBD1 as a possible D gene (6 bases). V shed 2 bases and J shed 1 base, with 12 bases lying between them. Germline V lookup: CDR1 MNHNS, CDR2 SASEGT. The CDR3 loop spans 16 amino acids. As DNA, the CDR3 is TGTGCCAGCAGTGAACCACCCAGGGGAAGCAATCAGCCCCAGCATTTT. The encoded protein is CASSEPPRGSNQPQHF.

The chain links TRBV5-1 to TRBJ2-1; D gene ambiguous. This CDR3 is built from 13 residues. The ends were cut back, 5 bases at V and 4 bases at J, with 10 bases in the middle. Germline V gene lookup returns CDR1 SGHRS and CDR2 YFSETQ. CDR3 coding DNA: TGCGCCAGCAGTGAGGCCTCATACAATGAGCAGTTCTTC. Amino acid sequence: CASSEASYNEQFF.

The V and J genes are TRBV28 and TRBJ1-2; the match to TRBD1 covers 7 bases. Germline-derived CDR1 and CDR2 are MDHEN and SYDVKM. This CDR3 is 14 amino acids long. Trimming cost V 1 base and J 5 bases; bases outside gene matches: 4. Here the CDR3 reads CASSLFRQGYGYTF. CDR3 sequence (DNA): TGTGCCAGCAGTTTATTCAGACAGGGATATGGCTACACCTTC.

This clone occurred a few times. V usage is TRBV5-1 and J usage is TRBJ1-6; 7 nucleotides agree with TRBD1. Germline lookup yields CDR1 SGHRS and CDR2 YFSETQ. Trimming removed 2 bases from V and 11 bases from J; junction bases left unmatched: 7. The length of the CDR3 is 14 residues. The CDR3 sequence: CASSLGDSLTPLHF. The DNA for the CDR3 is TGCGCCAGCAGCTTAGGGGACAGTCTTACACCCCTCCACTTT. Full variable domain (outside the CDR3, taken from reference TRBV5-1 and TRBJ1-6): KAGVTQTPRYLIKTRGQQVTLSCSPISGHRSVSWYQQTPGQGLQFLFEYFSETQRNKGNFPGRFSGRQFSNSRSEMNVSTLELGDSALYLCASSLGDSLTPLHFGNGTRLTVT.

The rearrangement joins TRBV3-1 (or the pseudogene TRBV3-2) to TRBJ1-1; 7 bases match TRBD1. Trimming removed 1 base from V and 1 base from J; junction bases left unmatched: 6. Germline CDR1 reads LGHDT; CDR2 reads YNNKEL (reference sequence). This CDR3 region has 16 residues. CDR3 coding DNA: TGTGCCAGCAGCCAAGTCTCAGGGGGACGGAACACTGAAGCTTTCTTT. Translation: CASSQVSGGRNTEAFF.

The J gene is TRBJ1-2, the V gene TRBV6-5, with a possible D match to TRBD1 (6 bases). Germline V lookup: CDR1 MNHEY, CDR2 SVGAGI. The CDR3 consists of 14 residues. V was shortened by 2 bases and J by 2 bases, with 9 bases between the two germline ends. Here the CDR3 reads CASSYRGLNYGYTF. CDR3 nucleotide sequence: TGTGCCAGCAGTTACAGGGGGTTAAACTATGGCTACACCTTC.

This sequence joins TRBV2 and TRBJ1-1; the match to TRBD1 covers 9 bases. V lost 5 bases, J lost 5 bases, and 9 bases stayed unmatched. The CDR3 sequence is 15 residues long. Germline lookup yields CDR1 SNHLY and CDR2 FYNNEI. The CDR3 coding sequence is TGTGCCAGCAGTCACAGCGGACAGGGGCGAACTGAAGCTTTCTTT. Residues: CASSHSGQGRTEAFF.

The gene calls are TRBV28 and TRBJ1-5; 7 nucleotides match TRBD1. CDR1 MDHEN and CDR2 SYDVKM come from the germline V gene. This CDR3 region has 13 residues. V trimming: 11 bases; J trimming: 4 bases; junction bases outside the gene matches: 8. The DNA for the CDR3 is TGTGCCGATAAGGGGGCTGGGAATCAGCCCCAGCATTTT. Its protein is CADKGAGNQPQHF.

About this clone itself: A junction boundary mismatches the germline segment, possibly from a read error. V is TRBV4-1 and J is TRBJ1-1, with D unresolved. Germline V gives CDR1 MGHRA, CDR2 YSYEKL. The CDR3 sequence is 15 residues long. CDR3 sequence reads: CASSQVRDPNTEVFF. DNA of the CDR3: TGCGCCAGCAGCCAAGTGCGGGATCCGAACACTGAAGTTTTCTTT.

In nucleotides, the CDR3 is TGTGCCAGTAGTACCCGGGACAGGGGGTGGACAGATACGCAGTATTTT. Translation gives CASSTRDRGWTDTQYF. This chain uses TRBV19 with TRBJ2-3, with 11 bases that match TRBD1. The V and J ends lost 4 bases and 3 bases, in that order; junction bases with no gene match: 6. Germline values: CDR1 LNHDA, CDR2 SQIVND (reference sequence). The CDR3 runs 16 residues.

The CDR3 DNA sequence: TGTGCCAGCAGCTTAACACAGACCTACAATGAGCAGTTCTTC. This encodes CASSLTQTYNEQFF. This sequence joins TRBV7-8 and TRBJ2-1, with D uncertain. CDR3 length equals 14 residues. Deletions cut 2 bases from V and 2 bases from J, with 7 bases between. Germline V gene lookup returns CDR1 SGHVS and CDR2 FQNEAQ.

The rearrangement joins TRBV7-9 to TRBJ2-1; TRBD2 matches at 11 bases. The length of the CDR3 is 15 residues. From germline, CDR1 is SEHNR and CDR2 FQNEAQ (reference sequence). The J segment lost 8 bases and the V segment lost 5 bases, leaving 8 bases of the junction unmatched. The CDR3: CASSHFSGRGDEQFF. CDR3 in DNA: TGTGCCAGCAGCCACTTTAGCGGGAGGGGTGATGAGCAGTTCTTC.

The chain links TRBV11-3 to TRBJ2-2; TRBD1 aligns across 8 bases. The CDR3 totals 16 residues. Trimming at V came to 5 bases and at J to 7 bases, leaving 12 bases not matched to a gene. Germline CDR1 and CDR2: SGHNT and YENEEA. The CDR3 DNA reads TGTGCCAGCAGCCTCAACCGGGACAGGCATATCGGGGAGCTGTTTTTT. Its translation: CASSLNRDRHIGELFF.

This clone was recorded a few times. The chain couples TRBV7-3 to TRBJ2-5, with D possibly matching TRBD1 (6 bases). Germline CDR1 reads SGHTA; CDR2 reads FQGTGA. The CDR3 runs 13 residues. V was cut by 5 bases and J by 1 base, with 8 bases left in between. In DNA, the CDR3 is TGTGCCAGCAGCCAAGGGGGCCAAGAGACCCAGTACTTC. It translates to CASSQGGQETQYF.

The CDR3 sequence is CASSLVQAGNTEAFF. In DNA, the CDR3 is TGTGCCAGCAGCTTAGTGCAGGCTGGGAACACTGAAGCTTTCTTT. J is TRBJ1-1 and V is TRBV7-2; no clear D gene. V was trimmed by 1 base and J by 1 base, leaving 10 bases between them. The germline V gene encodes CDR1 SGHTA and CDR2 FQGNSA. The CDR3 totals 15 residues.

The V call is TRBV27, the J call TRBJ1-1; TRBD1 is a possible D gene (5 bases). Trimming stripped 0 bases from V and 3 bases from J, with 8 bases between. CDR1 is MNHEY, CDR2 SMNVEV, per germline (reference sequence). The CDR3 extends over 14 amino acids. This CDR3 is CASSLSARDTEAFF. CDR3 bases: TGTGCCAGCAGTTTATCGGCCAGGGACACTGAAGCTTTCTTT.

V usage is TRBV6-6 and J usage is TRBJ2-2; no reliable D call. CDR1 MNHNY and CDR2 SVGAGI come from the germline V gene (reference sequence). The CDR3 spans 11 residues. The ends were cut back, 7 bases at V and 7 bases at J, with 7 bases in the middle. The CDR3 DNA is TGTGCCAGCACCCAGATCGGGGAGCTGTTTTTT. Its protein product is CASTQIGELFF.

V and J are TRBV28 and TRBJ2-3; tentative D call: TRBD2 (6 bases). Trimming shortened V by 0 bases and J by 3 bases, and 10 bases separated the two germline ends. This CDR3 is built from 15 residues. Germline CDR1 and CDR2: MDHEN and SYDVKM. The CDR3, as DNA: TGTGCCAGCAGTTTATGGGCAGGGAGGACAGATACGCAGTATTTT. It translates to CASSLWAGRTDTQYF.

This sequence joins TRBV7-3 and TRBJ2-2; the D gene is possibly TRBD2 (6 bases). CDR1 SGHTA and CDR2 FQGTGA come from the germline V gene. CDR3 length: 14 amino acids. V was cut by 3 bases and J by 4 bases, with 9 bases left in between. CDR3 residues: CASSFDGGTGELFF. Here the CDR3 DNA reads TGTGCCAGCAGCTTTGACGGGGGCACCGGGGAGCTGTTTTTT. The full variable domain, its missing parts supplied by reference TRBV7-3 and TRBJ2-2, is GAGVSQTPSNKVTEKGKYVELRCDPISGHTALYWYRQSLGQGPEFLIYFQGTGAADDSGLPNDRFFAVRPEGSVSTLKIQRTERGDSAVYLCASSFDGGTGELFFGEGSRLTVL.

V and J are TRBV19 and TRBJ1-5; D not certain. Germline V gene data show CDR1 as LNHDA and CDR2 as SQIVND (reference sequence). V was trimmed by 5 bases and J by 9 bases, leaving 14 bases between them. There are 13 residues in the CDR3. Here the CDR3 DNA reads TGTGCCAGTAGTCCTACCCCCCGATGGCCCCAGCATTTT. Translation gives CASSPTPRWPQHF.

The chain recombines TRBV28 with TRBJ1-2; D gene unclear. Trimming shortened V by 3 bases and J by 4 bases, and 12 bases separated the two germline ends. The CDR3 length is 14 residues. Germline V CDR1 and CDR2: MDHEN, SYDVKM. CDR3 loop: CASSLVSDFYGYTF. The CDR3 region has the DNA TGTGCCAGCAGTTTGGTTTCAGACTTCTATGGCTACACCTTC.